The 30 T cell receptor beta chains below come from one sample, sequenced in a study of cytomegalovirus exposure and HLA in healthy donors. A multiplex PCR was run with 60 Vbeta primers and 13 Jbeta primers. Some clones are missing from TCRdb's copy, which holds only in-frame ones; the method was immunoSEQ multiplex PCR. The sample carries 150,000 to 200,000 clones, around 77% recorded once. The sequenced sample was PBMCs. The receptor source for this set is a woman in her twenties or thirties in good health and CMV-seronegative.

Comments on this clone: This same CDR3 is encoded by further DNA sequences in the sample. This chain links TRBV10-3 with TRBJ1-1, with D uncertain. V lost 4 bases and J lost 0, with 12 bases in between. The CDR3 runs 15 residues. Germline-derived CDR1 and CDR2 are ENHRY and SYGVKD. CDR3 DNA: TGTGCCATCAGTGTGGGAGGGCAGCTGAACACTGAAGCTTTCTTT. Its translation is CAISVGGQLNTEAFF.

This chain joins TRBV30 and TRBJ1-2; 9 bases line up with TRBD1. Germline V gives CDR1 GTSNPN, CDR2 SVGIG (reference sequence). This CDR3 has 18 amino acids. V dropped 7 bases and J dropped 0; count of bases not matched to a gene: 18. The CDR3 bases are TGTGCCTCTAACACTTACCGGGACAGGGCGCCAGCTAACTATGGCTACACCTTC. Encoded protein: CASNTYRDRAPANYGYTF.

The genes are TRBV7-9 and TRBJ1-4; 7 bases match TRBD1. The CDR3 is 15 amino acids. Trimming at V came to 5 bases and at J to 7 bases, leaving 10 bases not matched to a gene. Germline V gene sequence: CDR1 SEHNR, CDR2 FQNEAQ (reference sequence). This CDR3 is CASSLRQGSFEKLFF. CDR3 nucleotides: TGTGCCAGCAGCCTCAGACAGGGTTCATTTGAAAAACTGTTTTTT.

Here the CDR3 DNA reads TGTGCCACTGACAGGGGCCGGGATACGCAGTATTTT. Translating gives CATDRGRDTQYF. The chain employs TRBV5-8 and TRBJ2-3, with 8 bases matching TRBD1. This CDR3 comprises 12 residues. Germline trimming cut 9 bases from V and 6 bases from J; bases unmatched to any gene: 6. Germline values: CDR1 SGHTS, CDR2 YDEGEE.

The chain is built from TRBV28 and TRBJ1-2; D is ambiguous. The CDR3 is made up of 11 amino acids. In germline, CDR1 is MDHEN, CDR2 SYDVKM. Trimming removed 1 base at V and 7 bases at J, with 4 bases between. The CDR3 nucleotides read TGTGCCAGCAGTTTATTAGCTGGCTACACCTTC. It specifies CASSLLAGYTF.

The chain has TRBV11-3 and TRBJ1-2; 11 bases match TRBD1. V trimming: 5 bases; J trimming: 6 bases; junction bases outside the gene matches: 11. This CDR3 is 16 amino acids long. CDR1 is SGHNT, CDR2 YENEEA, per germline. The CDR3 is CASSHRTGGVLNGYTF. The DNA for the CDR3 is TGTGCCAGCAGCCACCGGACAGGGGGCGTTTTGAATGGCTACACCTTC.

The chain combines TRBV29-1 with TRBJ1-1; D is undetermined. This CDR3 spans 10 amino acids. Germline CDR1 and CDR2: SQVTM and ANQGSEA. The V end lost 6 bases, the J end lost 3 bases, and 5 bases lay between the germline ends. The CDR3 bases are TGCAGCGTCCTTGACACTGAAGCTTTCTTT. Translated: CSVLDTEAFF.

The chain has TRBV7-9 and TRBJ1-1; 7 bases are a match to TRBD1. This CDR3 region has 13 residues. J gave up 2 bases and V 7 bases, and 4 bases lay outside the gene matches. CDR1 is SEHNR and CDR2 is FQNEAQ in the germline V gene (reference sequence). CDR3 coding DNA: TGTGCCAGCAACTCAGGGGGAAACACTGAAGCTTTCTTT. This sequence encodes CASNSGGNTEAFF.

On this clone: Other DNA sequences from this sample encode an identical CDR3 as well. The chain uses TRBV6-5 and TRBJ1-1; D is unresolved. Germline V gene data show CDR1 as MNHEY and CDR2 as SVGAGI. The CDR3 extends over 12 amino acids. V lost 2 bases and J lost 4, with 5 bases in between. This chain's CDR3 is CASSYGGTEAFF. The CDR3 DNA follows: TGTGCCAGCAGTTACGGAGGCACTGAAGCTTTCTTT.

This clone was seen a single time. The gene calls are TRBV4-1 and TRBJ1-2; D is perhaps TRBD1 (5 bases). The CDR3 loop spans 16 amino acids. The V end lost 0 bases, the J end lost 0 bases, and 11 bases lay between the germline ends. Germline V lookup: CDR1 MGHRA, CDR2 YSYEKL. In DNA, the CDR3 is TGCGCCAGCAGCCAAGATTTGACAGCAACTAACTATGGCTACACCTTC. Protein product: CASSQDLTATNYGYTF.

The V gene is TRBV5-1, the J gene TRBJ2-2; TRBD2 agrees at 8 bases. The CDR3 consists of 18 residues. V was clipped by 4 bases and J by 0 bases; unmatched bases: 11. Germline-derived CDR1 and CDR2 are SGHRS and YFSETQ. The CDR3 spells CASSDPGGHVSNTGELFF. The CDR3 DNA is TGCGCCAGCAGCGATCCGGGGGGGCACGTTTCGAACACCGGGGAGCTGTTTTTT.

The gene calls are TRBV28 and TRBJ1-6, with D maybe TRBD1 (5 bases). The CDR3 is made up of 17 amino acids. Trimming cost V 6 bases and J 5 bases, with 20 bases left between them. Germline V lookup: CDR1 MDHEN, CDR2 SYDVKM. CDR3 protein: CASSLVLTAIDNSPLHF. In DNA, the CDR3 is TGTGCCAGCAGCCTGGTTTTGACAGCCATCGATAATTCACCCCTCCACTTT.

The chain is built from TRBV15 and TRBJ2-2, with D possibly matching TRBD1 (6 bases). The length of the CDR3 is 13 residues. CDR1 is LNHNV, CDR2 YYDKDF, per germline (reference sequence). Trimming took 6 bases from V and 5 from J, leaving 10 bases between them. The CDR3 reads CATSSGVTGELFF. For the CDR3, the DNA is TGTGCCACCAGTTCAGGGGTAACCGGGGAGCTGTTTTTT. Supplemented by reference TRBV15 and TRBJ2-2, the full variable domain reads DAMVIQNPRYQVTQFGKPVTLSCSQTLNHNVMYWYQQKSSQAPKLLFHYYDKDFNNEADTPDNFQSRRPNTSFCFLDIRSPGLGDTAMYLCATSSGVTGELFFGEGSRLTVL.

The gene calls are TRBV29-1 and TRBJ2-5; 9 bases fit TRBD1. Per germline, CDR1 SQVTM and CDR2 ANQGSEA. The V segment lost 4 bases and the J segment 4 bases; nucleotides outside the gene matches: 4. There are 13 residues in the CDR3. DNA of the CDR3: TGCAGCGTTGTGGGACAGGGAGGAGAGACCCAGTACTTC. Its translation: CSVVGQGGETQYF.

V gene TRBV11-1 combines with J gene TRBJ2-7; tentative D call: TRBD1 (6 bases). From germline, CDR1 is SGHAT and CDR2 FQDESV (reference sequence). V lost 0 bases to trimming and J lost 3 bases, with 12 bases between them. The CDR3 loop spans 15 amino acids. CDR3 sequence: CASSLAFEQGYEQYF. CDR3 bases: TGTGCCAGCAGCTTAGCGTTTGAACAGGGCTACGAGCAGTACTTC.

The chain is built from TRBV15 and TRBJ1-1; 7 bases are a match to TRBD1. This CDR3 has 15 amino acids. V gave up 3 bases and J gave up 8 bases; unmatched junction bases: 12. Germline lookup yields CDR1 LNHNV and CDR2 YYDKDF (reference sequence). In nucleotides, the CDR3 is TGTGCCACCAGCAGGGAAGGACAGGCGAACTCCGAAGCTTTCTTT. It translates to CATSREGQANSEAFF.

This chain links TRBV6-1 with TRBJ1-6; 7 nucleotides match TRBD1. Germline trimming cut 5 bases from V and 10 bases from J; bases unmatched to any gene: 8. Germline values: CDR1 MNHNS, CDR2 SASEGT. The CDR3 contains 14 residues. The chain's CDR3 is CASSRGQTRSPLHF. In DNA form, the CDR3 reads TGTGCCAGCAGTAGGGGACAGACTCGCTCACCCCTCCACTTT.

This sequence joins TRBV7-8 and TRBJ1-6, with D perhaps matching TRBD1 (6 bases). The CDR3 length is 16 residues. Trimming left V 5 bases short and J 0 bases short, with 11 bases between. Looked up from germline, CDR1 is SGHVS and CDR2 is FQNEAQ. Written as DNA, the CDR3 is TGTGCCAGCAGCAGGGGGGAGGGCTCCTATAATTCACCCCTCCACTTT. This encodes CASSRGEGSYNSPLHF.

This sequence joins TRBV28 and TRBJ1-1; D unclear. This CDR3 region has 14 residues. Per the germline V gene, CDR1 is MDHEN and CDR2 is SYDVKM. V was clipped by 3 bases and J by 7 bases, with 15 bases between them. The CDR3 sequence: CASSFLSDGGEAFF. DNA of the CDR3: TGTGCCAGCAGTTTTTTGTCGGACGGAGGTGAAGCTTTCTTT.

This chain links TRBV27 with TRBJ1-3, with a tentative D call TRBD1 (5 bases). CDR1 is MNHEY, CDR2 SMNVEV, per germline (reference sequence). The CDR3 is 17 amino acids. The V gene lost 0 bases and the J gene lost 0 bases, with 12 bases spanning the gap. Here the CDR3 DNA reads TGTGCCAGCAGTTTATCGCCCCCGGGGGTCTCTGGAAACACCATATATTTT. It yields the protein CASSLSPPGVSGNTIYF.

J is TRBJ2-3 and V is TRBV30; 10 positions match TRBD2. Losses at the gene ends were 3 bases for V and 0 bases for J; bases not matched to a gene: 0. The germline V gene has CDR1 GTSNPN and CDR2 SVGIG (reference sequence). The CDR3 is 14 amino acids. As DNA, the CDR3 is TGTGCCTGGAGACTAGCGGGGAGCACAGATACGCAGTATTTT. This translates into CAWRLAGSTDTQYF.

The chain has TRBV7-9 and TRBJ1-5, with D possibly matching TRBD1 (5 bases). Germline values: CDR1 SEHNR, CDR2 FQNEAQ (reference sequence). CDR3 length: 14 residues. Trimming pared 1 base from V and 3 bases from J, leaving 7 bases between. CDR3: CASSLGDFNQPQHF. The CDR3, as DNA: TGTGCCAGCAGCTTAGGGGACTTCAATCAGCCCCAGCATTTT. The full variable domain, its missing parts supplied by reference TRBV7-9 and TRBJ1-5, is DTGVSQNPRHKITKRGQNVTFRCDPISEHNRLYWYRQTLGQGPEFLTYFQNEAQLEKSRLLSDRFSAERPKGSFSTLEIQRTEQGDSAMYLCASSLGDFNQPQHFGDGTRLSIL.

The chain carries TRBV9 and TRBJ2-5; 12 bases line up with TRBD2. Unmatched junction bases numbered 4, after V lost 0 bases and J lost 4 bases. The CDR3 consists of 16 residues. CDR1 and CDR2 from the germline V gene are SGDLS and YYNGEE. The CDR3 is CASSVGTSGATETQYF. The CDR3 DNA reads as TGTGCCAGCAGCGTAGGGACTAGCGGGGCCACAGAGACCCAGTACTTC.

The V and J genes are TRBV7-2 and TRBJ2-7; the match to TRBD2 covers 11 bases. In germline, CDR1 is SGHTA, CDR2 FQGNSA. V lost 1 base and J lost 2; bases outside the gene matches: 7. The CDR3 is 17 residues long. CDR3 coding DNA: TGTGCCAGCAGCTTAGTCGCTAGCGGGGGGCCCACCTACGAGCAGTACTTC. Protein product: CASSLVASGGPTYEQYF.

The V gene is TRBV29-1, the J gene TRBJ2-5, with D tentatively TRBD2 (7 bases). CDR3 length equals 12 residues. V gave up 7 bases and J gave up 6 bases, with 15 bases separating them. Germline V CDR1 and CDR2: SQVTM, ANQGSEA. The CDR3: CSELGGGKTQYF. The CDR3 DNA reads TGCAGCGAATTAGGGGGGGGCAAGACCCAGTACTTC.

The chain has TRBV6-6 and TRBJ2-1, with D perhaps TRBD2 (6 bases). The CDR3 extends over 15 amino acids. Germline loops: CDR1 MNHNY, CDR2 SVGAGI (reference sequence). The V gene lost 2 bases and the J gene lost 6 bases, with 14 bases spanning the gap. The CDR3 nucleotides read TGTGCCAGCAGTTACCGAGGGCAGGAGGGCAATGAGCAGTTCTTC. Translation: CASSYRGQEGNEQFF.

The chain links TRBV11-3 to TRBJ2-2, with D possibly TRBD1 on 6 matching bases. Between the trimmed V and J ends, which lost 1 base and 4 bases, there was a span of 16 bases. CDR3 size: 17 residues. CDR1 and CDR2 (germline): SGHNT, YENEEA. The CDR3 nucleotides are TGTGCCAGCAGCTTAGGAGGAGGCCGAGGGGGCACCGGGGAGCTGTTTTTT. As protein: CASSLGGGRGGTGELFF.

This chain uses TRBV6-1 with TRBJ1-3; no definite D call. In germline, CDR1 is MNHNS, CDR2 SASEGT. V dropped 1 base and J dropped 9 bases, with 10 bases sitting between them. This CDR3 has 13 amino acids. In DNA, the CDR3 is TGTGCCAGCAGTGAAGAGCGGTCCGTCACCATATATTTT. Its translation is CASSEERSVTIYF.

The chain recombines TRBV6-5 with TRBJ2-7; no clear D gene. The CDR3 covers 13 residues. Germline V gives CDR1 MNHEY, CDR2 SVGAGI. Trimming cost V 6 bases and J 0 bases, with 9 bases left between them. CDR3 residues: CASRQSYSYEQYF. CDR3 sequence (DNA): TGTGCCAGCAGACAGTCTTACTCCTACGAGCAGTACTTC.

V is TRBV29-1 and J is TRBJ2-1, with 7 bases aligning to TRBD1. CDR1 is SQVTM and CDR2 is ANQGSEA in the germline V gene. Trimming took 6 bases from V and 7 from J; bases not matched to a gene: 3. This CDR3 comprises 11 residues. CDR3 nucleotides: TGCAGCGTGAACAGGGGAAATGAGCAGTTCTTC. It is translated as CSVNRGNEQFF.